The present entry profiles one T cell receptor (beta chain) with its context. Its specificity is unknown. V lost 1 base, J lost 0 bases, and 13 bases stayed unmatched. The V gene's germline CDR1 is SGHRS and CDR2 YFSETQ. There are 20 residues in the CDR3. The data stem from a study of T-cell reconstitution after alpha-beta-depleted transplantation in children. Study-level findings and limits: There were reportedly several hundred expanded graft clones from which alpha-beta T cells came about two months after transplant. T-cell counts and diversity at one year following transplant were attributed mainly to newly produced T cells.

The library targeted TCRbeta and was prepared with unique molecular identifiers. TCRdb reprocessed the PCR reads via MiXCR and lists one record per CDR3 protein. Here the sample spans roughly 570,000 distinct CDR3 sequences, 25% to 30% being singletons. The clonotype comes from a boy younger than two with Wiskott-Aldrich syndrome, due to receive a stem cell transplant. V and J are TRBV5-1 and TRBJ2-6; TRBD1 matches 7 bases. This specimen consisted of PBMCs, obtained before TCRalphabeta/CD19-depleted stem cell transplant. CDR3 loop: CASSLRPSGQKLSGANVLTF. The CDR3, as DNA: TGCGCCAGCAGCTTGCGGCCCTCGGGACAGAAACTCTCTGGGGCCAACGTCCTGACTTTC.